This passage covers 8 T cell receptor beta chains from one sample sequenced in a study of T cell responses to AZD1222 COVID-19 vaccine. Here immunoSEQ multiplex PCR was the method, and the copy in TCRdb shows in-frame clones only, minus some. Among around 150,000 clones listed, around 94% were seen once. The sequences come from peripheral blood, collected on day 0 of AZD1222 vaccination. The receptors were sampled from an adult in good health.

The CDR3 reads CSSSGGITDTQYF. The DNA for the CDR3 is TGCAGCTCGAGCGGGGGGATCACAGATACGCAGTATTTT. V usage is TRBV29-1 and J usage is TRBJ2-3; 9 positions match TRBD2. The length of the CDR3 is 13 residues. Germline assignment: CDR1 SQVTM and CDR2 ANQGSEA. Germline trimming cut 8 bases from V and 2 bases from J; bases unmatched to any gene: 5.

This chain connects TRBV7-3 to TRBJ2-1; possibly TRBD2 for D (6 bases). The V gene lost 3 bases and the J gene lost 0 bases, with 6 bases spanning the gap. The length of the CDR3 is 14 residues. CDR1 and CDR2 (germline): SGHTA, FQGTGA. The DNA for the CDR3 is TGTGCCAGCAGCTTTAGCGGCTCCTACAATGAGCAGTTCTTC. Its translation: CASSFSGSYNEQFF.

The rearrangement links TRBV28 to TRBJ1-1; a weak D match, TRBD1 (6 bases). Trimming removed 4 bases at V and 4 bases at J, with 25 bases between. The CDR3 is 18 residues long. Germline CDR1 and CDR2: MDHEN and SYDVKM. CDR3 loop: CASSSLAWWGANGTEAFF. CDR3 nucleotide sequence: TGTGCCAGCAGTTCCCTCGCTTGGTGGGGGGCGAATGGCACTGAAGCTTTCTTT.

This clone occurred once. V is TRBV15 and J is TRBJ1-5, with D tentatively TRBD1 (5 bases). The CDR3 totals 18 residues. V shed 2 bases and J shed 1 base, with 18 bases lying between them. From germline, CDR1 is LNHNV and CDR2 YYDKDF (reference sequence). The CDR3 DNA reads as TGTGCCACCAGCAGACCGACGACAGCCCGACTCAGCAATCAGCCCCAGCATTTT. Protein: CATSRPTTARLSNQPQHF.

The chain couples TRBV19 to TRBJ1-2, with a weak D call TRBD1 (6 bases). CDR1 is LNHDA and CDR2 is SQIVND in the germline V gene (reference sequence). This CDR3 has 17 residues. V dropped 1 base and J dropped 8 bases, with 23 bases sitting between them. The chain's CDR3 is CASSIGLGRDTHQGYTF. Written as DNA, the CDR3 is TGTGCCAGTAGTATAGGTTTGGGCCGGGACACACATCAAGGCTACACCTTC.

The rearrangement uses TRBV2 and TRBJ2-7; unclear D gene. Trimming removed 6 bases at V and 0 bases at J, with 3 bases between. Germline-derived CDR1 and CDR2 are SNHLY and FYNNEI. The CDR3 has 11 amino acids. The CDR3 nucleotides are TGTGCCAGCAGCACCTCCTACGAGCAGTACGTC. This translates into CASSTSYEQYV.

The chain combines TRBV12-5 with TRBJ1-5; D is possibly TRBD1 (5 bases). The CDR3 loop spans 16 amino acids. Trimming removed 0 bases at V and 3 bases at J, with 12 bases between. Germline lookup yields CDR1 LGHNT and CDR2 FRNRAP. The DNA for the CDR3 is TGTGCTAGTGGTTTGGTACCGGCAGGGTACAATCAGCCCCAGCATTTT. Translated: CASGLVPAGYNQPQHF. Looking up the rest from reference TRBV12-5 and TRBJ1-5 gives the full variable domain: DARVTQTPRHKVTEMGQEVTMRCQPILGHNTVFWYRQTMMQGLELLAYFRNRAPLDDSGMPKDRFSAEMPDATLATLKIQPSEPRDSAVYFCASGLVPAGYNQPQHFGDGTRLSIL.

CDR3 bases: TGTGCCATCAGTGAGTCTCCAGGGATCAACTATGGCTACACCTTC. Its translation is CAISESPGINYGYTF. The chain joins TRBV10-3 to TRBJ1-2; tentatively, D is TRBD1 (5 bases). This CDR3 contains 15 residues. Germline assignment: CDR1 ENHRY and CDR2 SYGVKD. V was shortened by 0 bases and J by 2 bases, with 10 bases between the two germline ends.